This T cell receptor beta chain was observed in a study of CXCR4 blockade with PD-1 therapy in pancreatic cancer. Study observations and caveats: Convergent selection by common tumor antigens was suggested by nucleotide rearrangement counts.

Germline V lookup: CDR1 SGHNT, CDR2 YENEEA. The CDR3 covers 15 residues. The V segment lost 5 bases and the J segment 2 bases; nucleotides outside the gene matches: 3. Repertoires were generated with immunoSEQ multiplex PCR, while TCRdb's copy carries only in-frame clones and drops some. The table shows roughly 2,500 clones, with 30% to 40% occurring only once. A few counts support this clone. The antigen is unknown. The V call is TRBV11-3, the J call TRBJ2-5; TRBD2 matches 12 bases. Sequenced input: tumor tissue. This TCR was recovered from a human donor with pancreatic ductal adenocarcinoma. The CDR3 nucleotides are TGTGCCAGCAGCCGACTAGCGGGAGAGCAAGAGACCCAGTACTTC. Translated, it gives CASSRLAGEQETQYF.